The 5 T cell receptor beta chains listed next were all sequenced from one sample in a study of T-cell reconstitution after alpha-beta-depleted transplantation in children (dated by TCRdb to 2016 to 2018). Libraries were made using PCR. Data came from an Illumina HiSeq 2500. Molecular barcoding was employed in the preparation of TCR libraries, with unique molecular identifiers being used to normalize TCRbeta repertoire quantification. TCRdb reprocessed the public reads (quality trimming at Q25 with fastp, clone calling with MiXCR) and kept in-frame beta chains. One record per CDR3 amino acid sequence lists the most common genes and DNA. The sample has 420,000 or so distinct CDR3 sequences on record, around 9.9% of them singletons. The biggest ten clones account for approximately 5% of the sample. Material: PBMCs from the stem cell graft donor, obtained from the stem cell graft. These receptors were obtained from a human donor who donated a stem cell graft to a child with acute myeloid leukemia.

In DNA form, the CDR3 reads TGCAGTGCTAGAGAGCTTAGCGGGAGGGCAGGGGCCGGGGAGCTGTTTTTT. It translates to CSARELSGRAGAGELFF. The rearrangement uses TRBV20-1 and TRBJ2-2; 11 positions agree with TRBD2. V was pared by 0 bases and J by 6 bases, with 9 bases of the junction left unmatched. This CDR3 has 17 residues. From germline, CDR1 is DFQATT and CDR2 SNEGSKA (reference sequence).

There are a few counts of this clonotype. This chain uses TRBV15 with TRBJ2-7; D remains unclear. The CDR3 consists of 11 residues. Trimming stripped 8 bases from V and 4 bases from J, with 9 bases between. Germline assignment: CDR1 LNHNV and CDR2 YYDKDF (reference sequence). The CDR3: CATGVLYEQYF. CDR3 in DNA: TGTGCCACCGGGGTTTTGTACGAGCAGTACTTC.

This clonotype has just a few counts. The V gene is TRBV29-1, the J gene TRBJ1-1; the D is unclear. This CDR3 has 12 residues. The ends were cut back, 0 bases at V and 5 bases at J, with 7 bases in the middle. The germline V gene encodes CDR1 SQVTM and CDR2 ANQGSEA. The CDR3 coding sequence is TGCAGCGTTGAAGAGGGAGTTACTGAAGCTTTCTTT. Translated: CSVEEGVTEAFF.

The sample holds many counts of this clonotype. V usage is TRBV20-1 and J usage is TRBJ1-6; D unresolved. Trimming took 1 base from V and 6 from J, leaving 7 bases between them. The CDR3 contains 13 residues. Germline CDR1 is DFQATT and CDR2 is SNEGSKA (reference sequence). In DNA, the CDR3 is TGCAGTGCTAGAGTAGAGGTTAATTCACCCCTCCACTTT. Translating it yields CSARVEVNSPLHF.

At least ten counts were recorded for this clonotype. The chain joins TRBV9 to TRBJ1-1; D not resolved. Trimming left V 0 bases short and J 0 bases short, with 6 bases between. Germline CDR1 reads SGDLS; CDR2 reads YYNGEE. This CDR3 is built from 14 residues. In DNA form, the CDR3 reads TGTGCCAGCAGCGTAGCGGGAGTGAACACTGAAGCTTTCTTT. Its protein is CASSVAGVNTEAFF. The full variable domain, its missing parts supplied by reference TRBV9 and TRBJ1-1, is DSGVTQTPKHLITATGQRVTLRCSPRSGDLSVYWYQQSLDQGLQFLIQYYNGEERAKGNILERFSAQQFPDLHSELNLSSLELGDSALYFCASSVAGVNTEAFFGQGTRLTVV.